This T cell receptor beta chain was retrieved from a study of CD8+ T cells in alopecia areata. Points from the study as a whole: Sequencing of scalp tissue also captures the resident alphabeta T cells of normal skin. Relative to normal scalp, lesional scalp, especially alopecia totalis/universalis, showed higher clonality.

Reverse transcribed after extraction, RNA yielded cDNA as the sequencing template. Clones were sequenced by immunoSEQ multiplex PCR, and TCRdb holds only the in-frame ones, with some missing. The sample includes fewer than 90,000 clones, roughly 50% of them seen just once. Researchers took lesional scalp punch biopsies and peripheral blood from people who were alopecia areata patients. This clone turned up a few times. Antigen: not known. V lost 5 bases and J 2 bases, leaving 16 bases between the germline ends. Germline assignment: CDR1 SGHNT and CDR2 YENEEA. The CDR3 runs to 16 residues. The sequencing input was NKG2D-high CD8+ T cells sorted from blood. The rearrangement uses TRBV11-3 and TRBJ2-4; TRBD2 is a possible D gene (5 bases). The receptor's source is a human donor with alopecia areata. The CDR3 DNA sequence: TGTGCCAGCAGCAACCATATGAGGGATCCCAAAAACATTCAGTACTTC. Protein product: CASSNHMRDPKNIQYF. Full variable domain (rest looked up from reference TRBV11-3 and TRBJ2-4): EAGVVQSPRYKIIEKKQPVAFWCNPISGHNTLYWYLQNLGQGPELLIRYENEEAVDDSQLPKDRFSAERLKGVDSTLKIQPAELGDSAVYLCASSNHMRDPKNIQYFGAGTRLSVL.